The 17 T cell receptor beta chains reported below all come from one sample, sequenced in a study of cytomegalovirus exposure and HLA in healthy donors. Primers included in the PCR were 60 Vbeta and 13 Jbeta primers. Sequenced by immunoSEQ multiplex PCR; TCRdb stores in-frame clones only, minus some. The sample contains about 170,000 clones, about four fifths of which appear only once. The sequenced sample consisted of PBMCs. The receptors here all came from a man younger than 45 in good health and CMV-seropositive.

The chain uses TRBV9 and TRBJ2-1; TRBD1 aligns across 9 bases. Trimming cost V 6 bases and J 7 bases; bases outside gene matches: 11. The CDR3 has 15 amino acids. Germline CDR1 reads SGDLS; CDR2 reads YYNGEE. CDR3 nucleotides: TGTGCCAGCAACTTGGACAGGGGCCCCCCTAATGAGCAGTTCTTC. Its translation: CASNLDRGPPNEQFF.

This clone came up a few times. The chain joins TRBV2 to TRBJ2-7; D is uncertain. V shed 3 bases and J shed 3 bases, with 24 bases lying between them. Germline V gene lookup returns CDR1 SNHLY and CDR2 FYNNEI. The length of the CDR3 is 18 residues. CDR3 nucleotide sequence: TGTGCCAGCAGTGATTTAATGAATACTGGAGAGAGCTTCTACGAGCAGTACTTC. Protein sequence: CASSDLMNTGESFYEQYF.

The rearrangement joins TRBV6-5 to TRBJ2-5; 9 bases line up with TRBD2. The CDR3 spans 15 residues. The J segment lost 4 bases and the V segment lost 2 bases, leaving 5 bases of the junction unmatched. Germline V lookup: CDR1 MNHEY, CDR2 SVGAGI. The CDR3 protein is CASSYVAGVIETQYF. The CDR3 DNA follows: TGTGCCAGCAGTTACGTAGCGGGAGTGATAGAGACCCAGTACTTC.

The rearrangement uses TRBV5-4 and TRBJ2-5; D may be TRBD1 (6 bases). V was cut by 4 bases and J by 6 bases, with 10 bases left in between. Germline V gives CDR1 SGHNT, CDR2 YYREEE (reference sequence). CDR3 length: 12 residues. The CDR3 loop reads CASSGTSKTQYF. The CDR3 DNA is TGTGCCAGCAGCGGGACATCAAAGACCCAGTACTTC.

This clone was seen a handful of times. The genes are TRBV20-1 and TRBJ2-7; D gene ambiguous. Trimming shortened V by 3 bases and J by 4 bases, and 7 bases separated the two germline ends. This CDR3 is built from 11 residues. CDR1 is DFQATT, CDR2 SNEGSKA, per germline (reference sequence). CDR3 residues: CSASSSYEQYF. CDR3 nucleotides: TGCAGTGCTAGCTCGAGTTACGAGCAGTACTTC.

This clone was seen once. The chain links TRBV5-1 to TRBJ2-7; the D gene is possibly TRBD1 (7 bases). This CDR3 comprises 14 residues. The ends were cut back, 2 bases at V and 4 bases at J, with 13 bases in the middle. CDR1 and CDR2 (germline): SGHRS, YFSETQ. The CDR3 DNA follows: TGCGCCAGCAGCTTAGGAGGGGGCGGGTACGAGCAGTACTTC. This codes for CASSLGGGGYEQYF. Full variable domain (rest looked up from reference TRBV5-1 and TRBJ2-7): KAGVTQTPRYLIKTRGQQVTLSCSPISGHRSVSWYQQTPGQGLQFLFEYFSETQRNKGNFPGRFSGRQFSNSRSEMNVSTLELGDSALYLCASSLGGGGYEQYFGPGTRLTVT.

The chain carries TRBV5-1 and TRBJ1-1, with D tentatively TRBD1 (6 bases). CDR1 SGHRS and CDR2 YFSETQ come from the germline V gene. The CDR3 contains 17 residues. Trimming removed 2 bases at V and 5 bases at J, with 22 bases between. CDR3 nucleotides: TGCGCCAGCAGCTTAGTTTACAGGGAAGGTGGGTGGACTGAAGCTTTCTTT. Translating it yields CASSLVYREGGWTEAFF.

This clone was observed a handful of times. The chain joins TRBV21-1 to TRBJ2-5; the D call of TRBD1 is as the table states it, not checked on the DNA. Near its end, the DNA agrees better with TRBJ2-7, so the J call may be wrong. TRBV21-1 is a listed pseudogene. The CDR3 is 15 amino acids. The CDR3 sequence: CASSKEGTGVDEQYF. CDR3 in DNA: TGTGCCAGCAGCAAAGAAGGGACAGGGGTGGACGAGCAGTACTTC.

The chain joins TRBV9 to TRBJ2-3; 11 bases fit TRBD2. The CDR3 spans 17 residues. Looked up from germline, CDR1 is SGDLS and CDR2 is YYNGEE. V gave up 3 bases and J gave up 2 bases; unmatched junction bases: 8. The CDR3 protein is CASSAPLAGVATDTQYF. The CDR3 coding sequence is TGTGCCAGCAGCGCCCCACTAGCGGGGGTGGCCACAGATACGCAGTATTTT.

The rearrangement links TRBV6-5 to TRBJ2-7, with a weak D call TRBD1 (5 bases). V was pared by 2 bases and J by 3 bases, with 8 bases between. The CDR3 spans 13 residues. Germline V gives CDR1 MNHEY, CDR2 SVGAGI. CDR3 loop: CASSYARDYEQYF. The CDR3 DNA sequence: TGTGCCAGCAGTTACGCCAGGGACTACGAGCAGTACTTC.

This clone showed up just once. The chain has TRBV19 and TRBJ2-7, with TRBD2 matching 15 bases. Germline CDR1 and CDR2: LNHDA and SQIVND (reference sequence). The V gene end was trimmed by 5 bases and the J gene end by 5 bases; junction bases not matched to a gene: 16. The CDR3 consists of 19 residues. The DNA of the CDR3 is TGTGCCAGTAGTCGAAGTTTTGGACTAGCGGGAGGGCCACGGAACGAGCAGTACTTC. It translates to CASSRSFGLAGGPRNEQYF.

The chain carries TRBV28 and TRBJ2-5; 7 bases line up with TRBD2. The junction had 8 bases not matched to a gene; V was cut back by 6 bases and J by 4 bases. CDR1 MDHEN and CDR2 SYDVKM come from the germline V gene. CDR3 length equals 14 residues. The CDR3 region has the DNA TGTGCCAGCAGCCAATCAGGACTAGGAGAGACCCAGTACTTC. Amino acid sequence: CASSQSGLGETQYF.

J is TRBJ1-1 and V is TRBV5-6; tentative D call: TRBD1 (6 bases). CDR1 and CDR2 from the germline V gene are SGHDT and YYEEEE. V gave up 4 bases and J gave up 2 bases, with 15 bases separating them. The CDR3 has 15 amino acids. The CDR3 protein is CASSAQQGLNTEAFF. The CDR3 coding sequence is TGTGCCAGCAGCGCCCAACAGGGCCTCAACACTGAAGCTTTCTTT. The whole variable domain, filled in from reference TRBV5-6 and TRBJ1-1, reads DAGVTQSPTHLIKTRGQQVTLRCSPKSGHDTVSWYQQALGQGPQFIFQYYEEEERQRGNFPDRFSGHQFPNYSSELNVNALLLGDSALYLCASSAQQGLNTEAFFGQGTRLTVV.

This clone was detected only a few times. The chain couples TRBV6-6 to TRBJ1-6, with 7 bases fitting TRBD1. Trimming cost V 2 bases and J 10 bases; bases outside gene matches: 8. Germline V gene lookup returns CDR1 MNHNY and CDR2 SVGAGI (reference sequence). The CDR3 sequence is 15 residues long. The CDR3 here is CASSYIGTEESPLHF. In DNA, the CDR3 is TGTGCCAGCAGTTACATAGGGACAGAAGAATCACCCCTCCACTTT.

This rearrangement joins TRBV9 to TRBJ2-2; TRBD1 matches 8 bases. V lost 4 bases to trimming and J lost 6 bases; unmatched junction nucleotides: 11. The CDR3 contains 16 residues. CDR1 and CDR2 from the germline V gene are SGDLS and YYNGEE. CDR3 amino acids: CASSLQTGVGAGELFF. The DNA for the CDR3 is TGTGCCAGCAGCCTACAGACAGGGGTCGGGGCCGGGGAGCTGTTTTTT.

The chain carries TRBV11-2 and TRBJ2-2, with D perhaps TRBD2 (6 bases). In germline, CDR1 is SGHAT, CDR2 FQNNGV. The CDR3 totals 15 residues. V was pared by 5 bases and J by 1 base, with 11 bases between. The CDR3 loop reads CASSPGTLNTGELFF. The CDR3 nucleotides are TGTGCCAGCAGCCCGGGGACTCTGAACACCGGGGAGCTGTTTTTT.

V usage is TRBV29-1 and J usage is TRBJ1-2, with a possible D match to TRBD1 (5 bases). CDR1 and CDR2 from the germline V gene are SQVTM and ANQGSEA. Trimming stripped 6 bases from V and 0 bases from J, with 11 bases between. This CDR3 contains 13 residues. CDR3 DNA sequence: TGCAGCGTGATGGGCAGGGCTAACTATGGCTACACCTTC. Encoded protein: CSVMGRANYGYTF.